This T cell receptor (beta chain) was identified during a study of follicular helper T cells after annual influenza vaccination (dated by TCRdb to 2017 to 2019). Regarding the complete study: After each seasonal influenza vaccination, blood samples were collected on days 0, 7 and 28. To study recall of cTfh clones, some subjects were followed across successive annual vaccinations spanning the 2013-2014, 2014-2015 and 2015-2016 seasons. One week after vaccination, a second recruited cohort of roughly 11 subjects (Table S1) displayed a similar ICOS+CD38+ cTfh response. Six subjects had multi-year samples: four covered two vaccination seasons and two covered three seasons. The 2013-2014 samples were cryopreserved, while the 2015 samples were processed right after collection. The investigation overall reported the following: With successive annual vaccinations, a recurrent oligoclonal ICOS+CD38+ cTfh response was recalled, and this response contained tetramer and AIM influenza-specific clonotypes. Rare clonotypes could not be sampled because productive TCRB sequences were recovered from only roughly 9.5-22% of the analyzed cells. Day 7 ICOS+CD38+ clones were most often found later in ICOS-CD38- cTfh, suggesting that subset may serve as a memory reservoir. ICOS+CD38+ cTfh clonality correlated with the frequency of that population, and its change correlated with the change in circulating plasmablast frequency.

In the case of this clone: Its specific antigen is unknown. Base qualities are not provided; no much larger clone lies one nucleotide away.

The sample's time point, from its label and the paper: 2015-2016 season, 7 days after influenza vaccination. Adults were given seasonal inactivated influenza vaccine (Fluvarix), and sorted blood CD4 subsets were followed by TCRB sequencing before and after vaccination. Subjects were considered eligible if community-dwelling and if influenza vaccine had not been received in the prior 6 months. Exclusions included influenza vaccine contraindications, substance abuse, HIV/AIDS, active malignancy, immunomodulatory medication and active illness such as respiratory infection. At each time point, about 40 to 110 mL of blood was collected. Circulating Tfh were defined as non-naive CD4+CXCR5+PD-1+ cells, and these cells were sorted into ICOS+CD38+ and ICOS-CD38- fractions. Ficoll-Paque PLUS or SepMate separation was used to isolate PBMC. Cell subsets were sorted from PBMC on a BD FACS Aria before DNA extraction.

The library was generated by the immunoSEQ multiplex PCR assay. Adaptive Biotechnologies carried out TCRB amplification, library preparation, sequencing and preliminary bioinformatics at Survey level resolution. For TCRB sequencing, genomic DNA from sorted cTfh populations was amplified by multiplex PCR. In the paper's pipeline: In R, clonality was calculated as 1 minus the normalized Shannon entropy, and the Gini index was computed using the R package ineq. The overlap score was defined as the summed counts of shared sequences divided by the total counts of all sequences in both compared samples. Fisher's exact test, with an assumed theoretical repertoire of 10^7 TCRB sequences, was used to assess the significance of shared clonotypes. What TCRdb holds here is the immuneACCESS table cut down to in-frame rearrangements. Part of the clones is not present; checked against another copy, under half of the missing clones reflect an unresolved V gene, and the others are unexplained. D and trimming were read from the DNA, whereas the V and J calls and clone size are those reported in that table. For this sample there are 1,200 or so clones; around 84% appear just once. More than 3% of the sample goes to the ten largest clones.

Spanning cysteine to phenylalanine, the CDR3 consists of 13 amino acids. CDR3 DNA is the only sequence kept; it has 39 bases, read in frame from the first base. CDR1 SGHNT and CDR2 YYREEE were looked up in the germline V gene (reference sequence). The TCR sequence derives from an adult who received the influenza vaccine. The rearranged chain carries TRBV5-4 and TRBJ2-2; the D gene could be TRBD1 or TRBD2, each one agreeing over 5 bases. Sequences were derived from CXCR5+ CD38- circulating T follicular helper cells from blood, sampled 7 days after influenza vaccination. Taken with the paper, the label for cell subset or site translates to: circulating Tfh, non-naive CD4+CXCR5+PD-1+ (ICOS+CD38+ or ICOS-CD38-). The encoded CDR3 is CATGTDYTGELFF. The DNA reads TGTGCTACCGGGACGGACTACACCGGGGAGCTGTTTTTT.